The next 7 T cell receptor beta chains were all read from a single sample in a study of identifying expanded T cells in peripheral blood. Some clones are missing from TCRdb's copy, which holds only in-frame ones; the method was immunoSEQ multiplex PCR. This sample carries approximately 75,000 clones, 75% to 90% of them seen once, and the ten largest clones take over 2.5%. Sample: blood. The receptors were sampled from a person aged 18 to 75 in good health.

The CDR3 loop is CASSLRNQPQHF. The CDR3, as DNA: TGTGCCAGCAGTTTAAGAAATCAGCCCCAGCATTTT. The gene calls are TRBV28 and TRBJ1-5; D is ambiguous. The V gene's germline CDR1 is MDHEN and CDR2 SYDVKM. This CDR3 region has 12 residues. Between the trimmed V and J ends, which lost 2 bases and 4 bases, there was a span of 3 bases.

As to this clone: Mismatch with germline at one junction end may stem from a read error. This sequence joins TRBV6-1 and TRBJ1-4; D is ambiguous. There are 15 residues in the CDR3. Looked up from germline, CDR1 is MNHNS and CDR2 is SASEGT. CDR3 protein: CASSEQSGTNKKLFF. CDR3 sequence (DNA): TGTGCCAGCAGTGAACAGAGTGGAACTAATAAAAAACTGTTTTTT.

The J gene is TRBJ2-1, the V gene TRBV9; TRBD2 might be the D (6 bases). Germline V gene data show CDR1 as SGDLS and CDR2 as YYNGEE. The CDR3 has 14 residues. The germline V and J ends were trimmed by 0 bases and 6 bases, with 10 bases remaining between them. Here the CDR3 reads CASSVDLTSNEQFF. For the CDR3, the DNA is TGTGCCAGCAGCGTAGACCTGACTAGCAATGAGCAGTTCTTC.

This chain connects TRBV7-9 to TRBJ2-7; D not certain. The V and J ends lost 3 bases and 5 bases respectively, with 11 bases between them. Looked up from germline, CDR1 is SEHNR and CDR2 is FQNEAQ (reference sequence). The CDR3 runs to 13 residues. The CDR3 DNA is TGTGCCAGCAGCTTTACGCTGGGCGACGAGCAGTACTTC. Protein product: CASSFTLGDEQYF.

The V gene is TRBV5-1, the J gene TRBJ1-1; TRBD1 agrees at 7 bases. The trim removed 4 bases at V and 3 bases at J, leaving 6 bases unmatched. The CDR3 consists of 14 residues. In germline, CDR1 is SGHRS, CDR2 YFSETQ. This CDR3 reads CASSLEQGYTEAFF. For the CDR3, the DNA is TGCGCCAGCAGCCTGGAACAGGGGTACACTGAAGCTTTCTTT.

A few counts support this clone. The rearrangement links TRBV28 to TRBJ1-2; D is ambiguous. CDR3 length equals 12 residues. Trimming removed 5 bases at V and 4 bases at J, with 8 bases between. Germline assignment: CDR1 MDHEN and CDR2 SYDVKM. The CDR3 DNA reads TGTGCCAGCAGTCCCCGGGCCTATGGCTACACCTTC. This encodes CASSPRAYGYTF.

This clone appeared a single time. V and J are TRBV2 and TRBJ2-3, with unresolved D. The CDR3 covers 11 residues. Looked up from germline, CDR1 is SNHLY and CDR2 is FYNNEI. Trimming pared 8 bases from V and 5 bases from J, leaving 8 bases between. The CDR3 region is CASSPQDTQYF. The CDR3 nucleotides read TGTGCCAGCTCACCCCAAGATACGCAGTATTTT.